Shown below are 16 T cell receptor beta chains from a single sample sequenced in a study of T cells in Graves' hyperthyroidism and ophthalmopathy. Using RNA transcripts as the source, TCR beta CDR3 regions were amplified. Carried out on the TCR CDR3, a first-round RT-PCR used the HTBI primer set. TCRdb processed the multiplex PCR reads anew with MiXCR; each CDR3 protein has one entry. The table has about 560,000 distinct CDR3 sequences, around 16% seen once. Sequences were obtained from blood. The source is a woman aged 30 to 39 with Graves' hyperthyroidism.

A few counts support this clonotype. V is TRBV9 and J is TRBJ2-1, with a weak D call TRBD1 (6 bases). Germline V CDR1 and CDR2: SGDLS, YYNGEE. This CDR3 is built from 17 residues. Trimming removed 0 bases from V and 2 bases from J, with 15 bases in between. The CDR3 DNA follows: TGTGCCAGCAGCGTAGCGACTCCCGGGACACCCTACAATGAGCAGTTCTTC. Its translation is CASSVATPGTPYNEQFF.

Ten or more counts support this clonotype. This chain connects TRBV24-1 to TRBJ2-4; D possibly corresponds to TRBD2 (7 bases). CDR3 length: 13 residues. Trimming took off 9 bases at V and 6 bases at J, with 14 bases between the two ends. CDR1 is KGHDR and CDR2 is SFDVKD in the germline V gene. Here the CDR3 reads CATAGEGGNIQYF. In DNA form, the CDR3 reads TGTGCCACCGCAGGGGAGGGAGGAAACATTCAGTACTTC.

The rearrangement uses TRBV5-8 and TRBJ1-2; the D is unclear. Trimming stripped 0 bases from V and 5 bases from J, with 17 bases between. There are 16 residues in the CDR3. CDR1 and CDR2 (germline): SGHTS, YDEGEE. The CDR3 DNA reads TGTGCCAGCAGCTTGGTGTCTGCTCTCACCGATTATGGCTACACCTTC. It yields the protein CASSLVSALTDYGYTF.

This sequence joins TRBV6-1 and TRBJ2-1, with a possible D match to TRBD2 (5 bases). CDR1 and CDR2 (germline): MNHNS, SASEGT. The CDR3 runs to 11 residues. Deletions cut 4 bases from V and 15 bases from J, with 13 bases between. The CDR3 DNA is TGTGCCAGCAGTGGACTTAGCGATCGGTTCTTC. Translating gives CASSGLSDRFF.

This clonotype was recorded a few times. The chain uses TRBV19 and TRBJ2-1, with 9 bases fitting TRBD1. In germline, CDR1 is LNHDA, CDR2 SQIVND (reference sequence). J gave up 4 bases and V 6 bases, and 13 bases lay outside the gene matches. The CDR3 is 17 amino acids. The CDR3 loop reads CASRHNSGTGQYNEQFF. CDR3 DNA sequence: TGTGCCAGTAGACACAACTCCGGGACAGGGCAATACAATGAGCAGTTCTTC.

There are many counts of this clonotype. The chain carries TRBV5-1 and TRBJ2-7; D perhaps matches TRBD2 (6 bases). CDR1 is SGHRS, CDR2 YFSETQ, per germline. Trimming shortened V by 1 base and J by 1 base, and 12 bases separated the two germline ends. This CDR3 is built from 15 residues. This CDR3 reads CASSLFWGGSYEQYF. The CDR3 DNA sequence: TGCGCCAGCAGCTTGTTCTGGGGAGGATCCTACGAGCAGTACTTC.

The chain recombines TRBV6-5 with TRBJ2-7; unclear D gene. This CDR3 spans 18 amino acids. Germline V CDR1 and CDR2: MNHEY, SVGAGI. Trimming took off 0 bases at V and 3 bases at J, with 21 bases between the two ends. The CDR3 protein is CASSYSFVVDGENYEQYF. The CDR3 DNA is TGTGCCAGCAGTTACTCGTTTGTGGTCGACGGCGAGAACTACGAGCAGTACTTC.

The chain carries TRBV12-3 or TRBV12-4 and TRBJ2-1; D may correspond to TRBD1 or TRBD2 (5 bases each). Trimming removed 4 bases from V and 8 bases from J, with 18 bases in between. The CDR3 covers 15 residues. The CDR3 here is CASSSGPSMDYEQFF. The CDR3 nucleotides are TGTGCCAGCAGTTCGGGACCGTCAATGGATTATGAGCAGTTCTTC.

The sample holds many counts of this clonotype. A read error may account for a junction end that differs from germline. The gene calls are TRBV10-3 and TRBJ2-1; weak D call: TRBD2 (5 bases). CDR1 and CDR2 (germline): ENHRY, SYGVKD. This CDR3 is 12 amino acids long. The CDR3 coding sequence is TGTGCCATCAATGAGGGTACCAATGAGCAGTTCTTC. Translated: CAINEGTNEQFF.

This clonotype came up many times. The chain couples TRBV18 to TRBJ1-6; the D is unclear. This CDR3 spans 15 amino acids. The germline CDR1 and CDR2 sequences are KGHSH and LQKENI. The ends were cut back, 0 bases at V and 7 bases at J, with 10 bases in the middle. CDR3 nucleotide sequence: TGTGCCAGCTCACCACCGCGCGGGGTCAATTCACCCCTCCACTTT. Residues: CASSPPRGVNSPLHF.

The sample holds many counts of this clonotype. V and J are TRBV5-4 and TRBJ2-3, with TRBD1 as a possible D gene (7 bases). The germline CDR1 and CDR2 sequences are SGHNT and YYREEE (reference sequence). Trimming pared 4 bases from V and 2 bases from J, leaving 20 bases between. The CDR3 length is 17 residues. CDR3 sequence: CASSPPFGGQLTDTQYF. The DNA of the CDR3 is TGTGCCAGCAGCCCGCCGTTCGGGGGACAGCTCACAGATACGCAGTATTTT.

V is TRBV5-1 and J is TRBJ2-3; D possibly corresponds to TRBD2 (6 bases). The CDR3 has 15 residues. V was trimmed by 6 bases and J by 2 bases, leaving 16 bases between them. Germline CDR1 SGHRS, CDR2 YFSETQ. CDR3 in amino acids: CASIEGGSATDTQYF. DNA of the CDR3: TGCGCCAGCATAGAAGGAGGGTCGGCCACAGATACGCAGTATTTT.

In its sample, this clonotype was seen a few times. The chain has TRBV19 and TRBJ1-1; 9 bases are shared with TRBD1. The V segment lost 5 bases and the J segment 5 bases; nucleotides outside the gene matches: 12. The CDR3 consists of 16 residues. CDR1 is LNHDA and CDR2 is SQIVND in the germline V gene (reference sequence). CDR3 sequence (DNA): TGTGCCAGTAGTTTGCGGGACAGGGCATCGAAGACTGAAGCTTTCTTT. Its protein is CASSLRDRASKTEAFF.

As to this clonotype: This CDR3 fails to terminate in the conserved phenylalanine or tryptophan, so it likely reflects a read error. The chain carries TRBV6-2 or TRBV6-3 and TRBJ2-4; 9 bases line up with TRBD1. The CDR3 has 19 residues. Per germline, CDR1 MNHEY and CDR2 SVGEGT. The trim removed 2 bases at V and 0 bases at J, leaving 11 bases unmatched. The CDR3 loop reads CASSYLGTGPHLAKNIQYL. In DNA form, the CDR3 reads TGTGCCAGCAGTTACCTAGGGACAGGGCCGCACTTAGCCAAAAACATTCAGTACCTC.

The table lists this clonotype with many counts. The rearrangement uses TRBV7-2 and TRBJ2-2, with 10 bases fitting TRBD1. V shed 2 bases and J 4 bases; nucleotides not matched to a gene: 7. The germline CDR1 and CDR2 sequences are SGHTA and FQGNSA. The length of the CDR3 is 17 residues. In DNA form, the CDR3 reads TGTGCCAGCAGCTTAAGTCCCGGGACAGGGGTCACCGGGGAGCTGTTTTTT. Protein product: CASSLSPGTGVTGELFF.

The chain carries TRBV4-2 and TRBJ2-2, with 12 bases aligning to TRBD2. V lost 1 base and J lost 5; bases outside the gene matches: 2. There are 16 residues in the CDR3. Germline V gene sequence: CDR1 LGHNA, CDR2 YNFKEQ. CDR3 in amino acids: CASSQGTSGITGELFF. CDR3 sequence (DNA): TGTGCCAGCAGCCAAGGGACTAGCGGGATTACCGGGGAGCTGTTTTTT.